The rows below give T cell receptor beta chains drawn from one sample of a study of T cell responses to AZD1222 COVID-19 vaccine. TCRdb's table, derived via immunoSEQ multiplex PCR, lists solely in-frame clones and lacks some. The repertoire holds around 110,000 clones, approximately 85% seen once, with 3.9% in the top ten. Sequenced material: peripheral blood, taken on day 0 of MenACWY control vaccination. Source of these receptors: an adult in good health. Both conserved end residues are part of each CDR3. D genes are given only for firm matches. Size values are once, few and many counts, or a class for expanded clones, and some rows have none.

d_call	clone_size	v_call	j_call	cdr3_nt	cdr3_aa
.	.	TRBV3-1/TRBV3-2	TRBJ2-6	TGTGCCAGCAGCCGGAGCTCTGGGGCCAACGTCCTGACTTTC	CASSRSSGANVLTF
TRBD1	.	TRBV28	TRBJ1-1	TGTGCCAGCAGTCCTCGACAGGGCGAGGCGAACACTGAAGCTTTCTTT	CASSPRQGEANTEAFF
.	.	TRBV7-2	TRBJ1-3	TGTGCCAGCAGCCAAGACAGTAACTCTGGAAACACCATATATTTT	CASSQDSNSGNTIYF
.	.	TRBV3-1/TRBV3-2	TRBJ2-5	TGTGCCAGCAGCCAAGATCCACGACCGGACACTCAAGAGACCCAGTACTTC	CASSQDPRPDTQETQYF
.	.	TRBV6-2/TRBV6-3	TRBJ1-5	TGTGCCAGCAGTCCCGACCCCCGGGAACGTTATCAGCCCCAGCATTTT	CASSPDPRERYQPQHF
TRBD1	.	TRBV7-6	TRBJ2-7	TGTGCCAGCAGCTTAGGCACCTCGGGACAGGTGGCCTACGAGCAGTACTTC	CASSLGTSGQVAYEQYF
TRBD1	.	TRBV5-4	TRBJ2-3	TGTGCCAGCAGCTTCTCAGGGGGCCCCACAGATACGCAGTATTTT	CASSFSGGPTDTQYF
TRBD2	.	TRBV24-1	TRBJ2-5	TGTGCCACCAGTGTCGGGGGAGGGACCCAAGAGACCCAGTACTTC	CATSVGGGTQETQYF
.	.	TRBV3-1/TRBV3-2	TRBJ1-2	TGTGCCAGCAGCCAAGTATCCGTCGGGGGTGGCTACACCTTC	CASSQVSVGGGYTF
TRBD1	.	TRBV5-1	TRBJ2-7	TGCGCCAGCAGCTTGCCCATACAGGGGAGCTCCTACGAGCAGTACTTC	CASSLPIQGSSYEQYF
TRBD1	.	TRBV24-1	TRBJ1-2	TGTGCCACCAGCCCCCCGCAGGGGGAGGGTGGCTACACCTTC	CATSPPQGEGGYTF
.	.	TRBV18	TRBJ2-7	TGTGCCAGCTCACCACCGAGGGTGGGGTTAACAGCCTATACTATCTCCTACGAGCAGTACTTC	CASSPPRVGLTAYTISYEQYF
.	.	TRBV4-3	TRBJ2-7	TGCGCCAGCAGCCAGGGAGTGATCTCCTACGAGCAGTACTTC	CASSQGVISYEQYF
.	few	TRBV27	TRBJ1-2	TGTGCCAGCAGTTTATATGGGACCCATGGCTACACCTTC	CASSLYGTHGYTF
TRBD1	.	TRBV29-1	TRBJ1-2	TGCAGCGTTGGAGGGGGCGACTATGGCTACACCTTC	CSVGGGDYGYTF
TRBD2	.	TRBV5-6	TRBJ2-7	TGTGCCAGCAGCTTGGCTCTAGCGGGGGTTTACGAGCAGTACTTC	CASSLALAGVYEQYF
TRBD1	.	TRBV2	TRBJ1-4	TGTGCCAGCAGGGGAGGGACAGGGTTAGGAGTCGAAAAACTGTTTTTT	CASRGGTGLGVEKLFF
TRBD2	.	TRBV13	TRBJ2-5	TGTGCCAGCAGCTCCCGAGTTACTAGCGGGGGCCCGGGGCGGACCCAGTACTTC	CASSSRVTSGGPGRTQYF
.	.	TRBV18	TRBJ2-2	TGTGCCAGCTCACCATTGGCTAGCCGAGGGGCCACCGGGGAGCTGTTTTTT	CASSPLASRGATGELFF
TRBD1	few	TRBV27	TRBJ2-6	TGTGCCAGCAGTTTGGCCGGGACAGGCTCTGGGGCCAACGTCCTGACTTTC	CASSLAGTGSGANVLTF
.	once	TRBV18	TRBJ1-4	TGTGCCAGCTCATCCGGGGGAAATGAAAAACTGTTTTTT	CASSSGGNEKLFF
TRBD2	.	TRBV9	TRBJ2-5	TGTGCCAGCAGCGTCCATTCCGGGACTAGGCTCAAAGAGACCCAGTACTTC	CASSVHSGTRLKETQYF
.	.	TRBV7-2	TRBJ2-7	TGTGCCAGCAGCTTAGCCCCAGTGTACGAGCAGTACTTC	CASSLAPVYEQYF
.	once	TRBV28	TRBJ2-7	TGTGCCAGCATAGTGGGAAATGACGAGCAGTACTTC	CASIVGNDEQYF
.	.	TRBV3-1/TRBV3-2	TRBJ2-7	TGTGCCAGCAGCCCAACAACTTTAGGGGAGCAGTACTTC	CASSPTTLGEQYF
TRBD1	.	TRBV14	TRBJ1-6	TGTGCCAGCAGCGATCGACAGGGTGGTTCACCCCTCCACTTT	CASSDRQGGSPLHF
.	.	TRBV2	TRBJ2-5	TGTGCCAGCAGTCGGGACTACCAAGAGACCCAGTACTTC	CASSRDYQETQYF
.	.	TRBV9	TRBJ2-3	TGTGCCAGCAGCGGCAGGGGGGCTCTTACAGATACGCAGTATTTT	CASSGRGALTDTQYF
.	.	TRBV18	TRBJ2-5	TGTGCCAGCTCACCACAGGGGGGAGAGACCCAGTACTTC	CASSPQGGETQYF
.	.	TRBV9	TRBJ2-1	TGTGCCAGCAGCGTAGGCGGGGGCACCAATGAGCAGTTCTTC	CASSVGGGTNEQFF
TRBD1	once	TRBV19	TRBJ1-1	TGTGCCAGTAGTATTCGGGACAGCAATCCCAACACTGAAGCTTTCTTT	CASSIRDSNPNTEAFF
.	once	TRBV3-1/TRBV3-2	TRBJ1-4	TGTGCCAGCAGCCAAGGGGGCCTAGGGAAACTGTTTTTT	CASSQGGLGKLFF
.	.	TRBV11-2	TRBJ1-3	TGTGCCAGCAGCTTATCTTGGGCCAGGGGAAACACCATATATTTT	CASSLSWARGNTIYF
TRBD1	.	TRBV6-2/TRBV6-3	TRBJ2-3	TGTGCCAGCAGTTACGATGGGACAGGGGAAGACGATACGCAGTATTTT	CASSYDGTGEDDTQYF
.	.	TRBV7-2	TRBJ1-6	TGTGCCAGCAGCTATCGACAGGAGCGATCACCCCTCCACTTT	CASSYRQERSPLHF
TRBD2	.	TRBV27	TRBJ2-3	TGTGCCAGCAGTTTAAGCGGGGGCTTGTCAGATACGCAGTATTTT	CASSLSGGLSDTQYF
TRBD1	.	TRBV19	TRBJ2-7	TGTGCCAGTAGCCGGACAGGGGGAAACGAGCAGTACTTC	CASSRTGGNEQYF
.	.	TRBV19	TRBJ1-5	TGTGCCAGTAGTGTTCAGGCAAATCAGCCCCAGCATTTT	CASSVQANQPQHF
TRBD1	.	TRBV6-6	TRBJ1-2	TGTGCCAGCAGACCGGACAGGAATCGGGGCGGCTACACCTTC	CASRPDRNRGGYTF
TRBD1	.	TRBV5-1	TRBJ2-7	TGCGCCAGCAGTTTTCCCGTACAGGGGACCTACGAGCAGTACTTC	CASSFPVQGTYEQYF
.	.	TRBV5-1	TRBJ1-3	TGCGCCAGCAGCTCTACGACAGGACCCTCTGGAAACACCATATATTTT	CASSSTTGPSGNTIYF
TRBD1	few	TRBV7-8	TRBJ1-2	TGTGCCAGCAGTCCCGGGACAGTGACCCCGAACTATGGCTACACCTTC	CASSPGTVTPNYGYTF
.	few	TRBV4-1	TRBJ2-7	TGCGCCAGCAGCCAAGGGGACCTAAGCTCCTACGAGCAGTACTTC	CASSQGDLSSYEQYF
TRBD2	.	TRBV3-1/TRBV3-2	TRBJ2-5	TGTGCCAGCAGCAGACGACTAGCGGAAGAGACCCAGTACTTC	CASSRRLAEETQYF
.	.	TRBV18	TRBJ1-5	TGTGCCAGCTCACCTCGGCAGGGCCCAAATCAGCCCCAGCATTTT	CASSPRQGPNQPQHF